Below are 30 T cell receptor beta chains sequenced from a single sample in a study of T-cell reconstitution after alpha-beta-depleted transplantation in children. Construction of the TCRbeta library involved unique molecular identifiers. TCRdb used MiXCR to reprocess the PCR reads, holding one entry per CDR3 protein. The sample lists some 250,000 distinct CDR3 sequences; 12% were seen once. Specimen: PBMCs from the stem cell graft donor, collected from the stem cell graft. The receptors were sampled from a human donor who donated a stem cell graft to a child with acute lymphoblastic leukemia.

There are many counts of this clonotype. CDR3: CASSRGLAGAFFKSDEQFF. CDR3 bases: TGTGCCAGTAGTAGGGGACTAGCGGGAGCCTTTTTTAAGTCCGATGAGCAGTTCTTC. V and J are TRBV19 and TRBJ2-1; 14 nucleotides match TRBD2. Germline CDR1 is LNHDA and CDR2 is SQIVND (reference sequence). This CDR3 spans 19 amino acids. The V and J ends lost 4 bases and 8 bases, in that order; junction bases with no gene match: 16.

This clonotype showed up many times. CDR3 protein: CASSMEGQGYEQYF. The CDR3, as DNA: TGTGCCAGCAGCATGGAGGGACAGGGCTACGAGCAGTACTTC. The chain combines TRBV7-9 with TRBJ2-7; 9 bases are a match to TRBD1. Germline V CDR1 and CDR2: SEHNR, FQNEAQ (reference sequence). The CDR3 runs 14 residues. The V gene end was trimmed by 5 bases and the J gene end by 3 bases; junction bases not matched to a gene: 5.

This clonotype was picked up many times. The CDR3 DNA is TGTGCCAGCAGTTTGGGGACAGGGAGGGAGCAGTACTTC. As protein: CASSLGTGREQYF. J is TRBJ2-7 and V is TRBV27; 9 positions match TRBD1. Germline V CDR1 and CDR2: MNHEY, SMNVEV (reference sequence). The CDR3 contains 13 residues. Losses at the gene ends were 3 bases for V and 7 bases for J; bases not matched to a gene: 4.

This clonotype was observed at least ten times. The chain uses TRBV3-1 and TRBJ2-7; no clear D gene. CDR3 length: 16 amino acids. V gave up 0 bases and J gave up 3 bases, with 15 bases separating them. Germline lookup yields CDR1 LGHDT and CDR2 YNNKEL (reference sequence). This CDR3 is CASSQDKARNCYEQYF. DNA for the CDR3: TGTGCCAGCAGCCAAGACAAGGCCAGGAATTGCTACGAGCAGTACTTC.

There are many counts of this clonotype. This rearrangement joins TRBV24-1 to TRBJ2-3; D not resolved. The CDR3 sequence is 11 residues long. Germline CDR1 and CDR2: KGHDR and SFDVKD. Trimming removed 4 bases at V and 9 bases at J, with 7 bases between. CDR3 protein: CATSETTTQYF. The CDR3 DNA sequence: TGTGCCACCAGTGAGACAACGACGCAGTATTTT.

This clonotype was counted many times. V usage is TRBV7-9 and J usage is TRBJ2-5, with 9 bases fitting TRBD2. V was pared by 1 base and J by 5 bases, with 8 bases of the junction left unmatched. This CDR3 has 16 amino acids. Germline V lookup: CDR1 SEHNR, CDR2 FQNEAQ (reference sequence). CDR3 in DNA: TGTGCCAGCAGCTTAGAGGGACTAGCTAGGGTGGAGACCCAGTACTTC. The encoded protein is CASSLEGLARVETQYF.

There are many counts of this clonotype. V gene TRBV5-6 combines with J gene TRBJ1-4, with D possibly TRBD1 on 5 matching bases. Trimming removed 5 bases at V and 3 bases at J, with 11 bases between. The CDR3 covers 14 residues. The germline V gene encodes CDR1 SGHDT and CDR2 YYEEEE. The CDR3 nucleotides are TGTGCCAGCAGTCCCCGGGGGGCTAATGAAAAACTGTTTTTT. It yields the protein CASSPRGANEKLFF.

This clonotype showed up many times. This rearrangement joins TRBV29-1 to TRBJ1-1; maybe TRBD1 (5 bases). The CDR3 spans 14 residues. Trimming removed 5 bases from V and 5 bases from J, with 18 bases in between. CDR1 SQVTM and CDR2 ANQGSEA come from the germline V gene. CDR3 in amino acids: CSVSPQGKDTEAFF. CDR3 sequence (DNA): TGCAGCGTTTCCCCGCAGGGAAAGGATACTGAAGCTTTCTTT. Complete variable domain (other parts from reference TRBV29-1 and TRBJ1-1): SAVISQKPSRDICQRGTSLTIQCQVDSQVTMMFWYRQQPGQSLTLIATANQGSEATYESGFVIDKFPISRPNLTFSTLTVSNMSPEDSSIYLCSVSPQGKDTEAFFGQGTRLTVV.

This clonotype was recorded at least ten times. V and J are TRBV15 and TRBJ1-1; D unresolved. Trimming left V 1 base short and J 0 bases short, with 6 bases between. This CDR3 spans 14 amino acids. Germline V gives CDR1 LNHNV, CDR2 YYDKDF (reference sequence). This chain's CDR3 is CATSRVVMNTEAFF. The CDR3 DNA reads TGTGCCACCAGCAGAGTTGTCATGAACACTGAAGCTTTCTTT.

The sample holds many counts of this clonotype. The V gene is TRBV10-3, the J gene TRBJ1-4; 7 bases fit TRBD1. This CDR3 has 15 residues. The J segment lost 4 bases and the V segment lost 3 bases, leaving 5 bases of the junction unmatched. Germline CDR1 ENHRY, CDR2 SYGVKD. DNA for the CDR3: TGTGCCATCAGTGACTCCGGGACAGATAATGAAAAACTGTTTTTT. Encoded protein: CAISDSGTDNEKLFF.

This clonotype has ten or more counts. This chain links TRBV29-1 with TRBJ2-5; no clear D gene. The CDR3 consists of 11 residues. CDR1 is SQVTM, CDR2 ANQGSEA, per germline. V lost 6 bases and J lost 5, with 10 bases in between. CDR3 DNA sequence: TGCAGCGTGCTCAAAAGCGAGACCCAGTACTTC. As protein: CSVLKSETQYF.

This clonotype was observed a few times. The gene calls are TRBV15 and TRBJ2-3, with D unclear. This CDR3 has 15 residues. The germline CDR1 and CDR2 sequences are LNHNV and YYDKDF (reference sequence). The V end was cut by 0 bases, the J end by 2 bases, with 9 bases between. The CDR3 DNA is TGTGCCACCAGCAGAGATAGAGGCACCACAGATACGCAGTATTTT. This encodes CATSRDRGTTDTQYF. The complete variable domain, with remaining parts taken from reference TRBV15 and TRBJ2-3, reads DAMVIQNPRYQVTQFGKPVTLSCSQTLNHNVMYWYQQKSSQAPKLLFHYYDKDFNNEADTPDNFQSRRPNTSFCFLDIRSPGLGDTAMYLCATSRDRGTTDTQYFGPGTRLTVL.

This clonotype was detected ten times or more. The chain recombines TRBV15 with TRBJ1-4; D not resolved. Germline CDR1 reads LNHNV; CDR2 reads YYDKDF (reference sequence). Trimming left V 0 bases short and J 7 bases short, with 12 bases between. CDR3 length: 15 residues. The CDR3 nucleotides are TGTGCCACCAGCAGAGAGGCGGCGTCGGGTGAAAAACTGTTTTTT. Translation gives CATSREAASGEKLFF.

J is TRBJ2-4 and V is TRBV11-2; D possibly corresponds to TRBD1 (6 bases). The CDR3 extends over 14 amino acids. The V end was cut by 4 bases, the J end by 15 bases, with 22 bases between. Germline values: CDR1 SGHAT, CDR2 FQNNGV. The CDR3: CASSSPTSDRTLYF. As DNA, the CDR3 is TGTGCCAGCAGCTCCCCTACCTCCGACAGGACTCTGTACTTC.

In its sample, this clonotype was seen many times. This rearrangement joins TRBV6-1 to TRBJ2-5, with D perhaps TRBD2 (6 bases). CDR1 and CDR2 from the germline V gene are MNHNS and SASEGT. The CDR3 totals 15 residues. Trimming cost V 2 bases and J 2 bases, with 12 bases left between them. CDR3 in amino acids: CASSESPGTQETQYF. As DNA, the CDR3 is TGTGCCAGCAGTGAAAGCCCGGGGACTCAAGAGACCCAGTACTTC.

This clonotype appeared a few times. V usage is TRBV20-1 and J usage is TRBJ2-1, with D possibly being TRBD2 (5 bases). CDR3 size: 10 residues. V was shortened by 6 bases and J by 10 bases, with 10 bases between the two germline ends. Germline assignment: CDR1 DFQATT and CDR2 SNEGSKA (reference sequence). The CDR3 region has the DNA TGCAGTGCGGGGATAGCGGAGCAGTTCTTC. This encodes CSAGIAEQFF.

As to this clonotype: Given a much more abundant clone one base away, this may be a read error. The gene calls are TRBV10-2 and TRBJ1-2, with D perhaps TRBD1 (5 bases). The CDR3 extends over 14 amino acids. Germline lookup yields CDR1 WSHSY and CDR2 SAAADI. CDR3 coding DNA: TGCGCCAGCAGCGGCCAGGGAGCTAACTATGGCTACCCCTTC. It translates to CASSGQGANYGYPF.

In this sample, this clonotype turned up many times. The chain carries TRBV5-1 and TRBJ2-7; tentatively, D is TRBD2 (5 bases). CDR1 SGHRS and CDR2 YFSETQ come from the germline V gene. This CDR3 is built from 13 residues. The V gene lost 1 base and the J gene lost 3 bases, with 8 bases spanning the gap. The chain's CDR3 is CASSLTTSYEQYF. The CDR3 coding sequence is TGCGCCAGCAGCTTGACAACTAGCTACGAGCAGTACTTC.

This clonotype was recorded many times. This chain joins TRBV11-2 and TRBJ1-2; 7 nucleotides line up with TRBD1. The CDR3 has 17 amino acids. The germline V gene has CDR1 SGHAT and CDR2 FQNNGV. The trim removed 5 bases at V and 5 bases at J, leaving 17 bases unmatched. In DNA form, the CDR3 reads TGTGCCAGCAGCCCTTCCCAGGGGGAGATAGTGCGGTATGGCTACACCTTC. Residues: CASSPSQGEIVRYGYTF. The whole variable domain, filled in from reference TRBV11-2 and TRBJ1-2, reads EAGVAQSPRYKIIEKRQSVAFWCNPISGHATLYWYQQILGQGPKLLIQFQNNGVVDDSQLPKDRFSAERLKGVDSTLKIQPAKLEDSAVYLCASSPSQGEIVRYGYTFGSGTRLTVV.

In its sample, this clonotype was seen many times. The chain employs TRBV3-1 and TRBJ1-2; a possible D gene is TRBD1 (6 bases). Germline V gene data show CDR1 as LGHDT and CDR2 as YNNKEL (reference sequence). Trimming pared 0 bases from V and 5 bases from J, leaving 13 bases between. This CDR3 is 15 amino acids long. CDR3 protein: CASSQDSPGDYGYTF. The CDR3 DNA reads TGTGCCAGCAGCCAAGATTCCCCAGGGGATTATGGCTACACCTTC.

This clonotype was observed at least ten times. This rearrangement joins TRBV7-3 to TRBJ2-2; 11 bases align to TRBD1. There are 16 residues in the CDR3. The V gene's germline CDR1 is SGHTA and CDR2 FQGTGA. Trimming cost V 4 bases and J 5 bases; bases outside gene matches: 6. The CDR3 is CASSSRTGGITGELFF. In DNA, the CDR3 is TGTGCCAGCAGCTCCAGGACAGGGGGCATTACCGGGGAGCTGTTTTTT.

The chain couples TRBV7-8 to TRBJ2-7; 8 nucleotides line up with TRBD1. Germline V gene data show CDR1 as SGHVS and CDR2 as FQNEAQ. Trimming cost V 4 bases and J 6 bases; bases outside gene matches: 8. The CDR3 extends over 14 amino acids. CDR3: CASSWDRLGAEQYF. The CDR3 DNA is TGTGCCAGCAGCTGGGACAGGCTGGGGGCCGAGCAGTACTTC.

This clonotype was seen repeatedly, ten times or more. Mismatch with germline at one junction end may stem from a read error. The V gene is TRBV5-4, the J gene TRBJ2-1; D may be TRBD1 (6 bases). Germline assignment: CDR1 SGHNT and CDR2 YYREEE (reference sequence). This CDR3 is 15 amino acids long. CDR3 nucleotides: TGTGCCAGCAGCTTGGAGGGGGAGTCCTACCATGAGCAGTTCTTC. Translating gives CASSLEGESYHEQFF. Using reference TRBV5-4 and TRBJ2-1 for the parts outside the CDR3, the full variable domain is ETGVTQSPTHLIKTRGQQVTLRCSSQSGHNTVSWYQQALGQGPQFIFQYYREEENGRGNFPPRFSGLQFPNYSSELNVNALELDDSALYLCASSLEGESYHEQFFGPGTRLTVL.

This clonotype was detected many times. For the CDR3, the DNA is TGTGCCAGCAGTTCTGACTACGCTCGAGAGACCCAGTACTTC. This sequence encodes CASSSDYARETQYF. J is TRBJ2-5 and V is TRBV28, with D maybe TRBD2 (5 bases). V was shortened by 4 bases and J by 4 bases, with 13 bases between the two germline ends. CDR1 and CDR2 from the germline V gene are MDHEN and SYDVKM. This CDR3 spans 14 amino acids.

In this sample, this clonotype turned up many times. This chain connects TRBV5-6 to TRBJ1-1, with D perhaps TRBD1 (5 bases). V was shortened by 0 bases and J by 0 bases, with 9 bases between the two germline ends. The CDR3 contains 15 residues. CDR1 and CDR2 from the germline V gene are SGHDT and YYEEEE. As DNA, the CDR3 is TGTGCCAGCAGCTTGGAGGGGACCCTGAACACTGAAGCTTTCTTT. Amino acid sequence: CASSLEGTLNTEAFF.

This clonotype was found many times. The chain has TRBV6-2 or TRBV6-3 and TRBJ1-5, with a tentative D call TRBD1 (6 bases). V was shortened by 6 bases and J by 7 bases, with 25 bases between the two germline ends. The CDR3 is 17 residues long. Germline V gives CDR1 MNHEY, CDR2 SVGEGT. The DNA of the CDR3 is TGTGCCAGCAGCCCCGGGAGACAGGATAAAGCGAACCAGCCCCAGCATTTT. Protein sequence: CASSPGRQDKANQPQHF.

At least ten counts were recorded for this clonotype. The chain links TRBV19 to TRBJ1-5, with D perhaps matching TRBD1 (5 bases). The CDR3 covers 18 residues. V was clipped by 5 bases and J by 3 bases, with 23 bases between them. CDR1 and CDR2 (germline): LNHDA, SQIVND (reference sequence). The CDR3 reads CASSERGPESRYNQPQHF. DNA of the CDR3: TGTGCCAGTAGTGAACGGGGACCTGAAAGTAGATACAATCAGCCCCAGCATTTT.

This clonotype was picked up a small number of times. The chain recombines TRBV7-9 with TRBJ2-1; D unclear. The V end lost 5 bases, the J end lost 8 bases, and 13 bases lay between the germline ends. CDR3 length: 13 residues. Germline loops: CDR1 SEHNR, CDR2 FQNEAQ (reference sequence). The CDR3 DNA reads TGTGCCAGCAGCCCTTCCACCTTCGATGAGCAGTTCTTC. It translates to CASSPSTFDEQFF.

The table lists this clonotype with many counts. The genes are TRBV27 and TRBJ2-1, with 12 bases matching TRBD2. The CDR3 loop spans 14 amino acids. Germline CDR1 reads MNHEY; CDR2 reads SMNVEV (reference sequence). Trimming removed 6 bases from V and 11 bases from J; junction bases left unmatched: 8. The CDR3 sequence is CASRPGTSGSKQFF. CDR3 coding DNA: TGTGCCAGCAGACCCGGGACTAGCGGGTCCAAGCAGTTCTTC.

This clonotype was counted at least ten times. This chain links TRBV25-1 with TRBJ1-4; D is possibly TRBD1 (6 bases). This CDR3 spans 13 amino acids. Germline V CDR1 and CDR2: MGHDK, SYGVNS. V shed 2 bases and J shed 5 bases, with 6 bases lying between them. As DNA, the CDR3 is TGTGCCAGCAGTGAAAGGGGGAATGAAAAACTGTTTTTT. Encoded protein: CASSERGNEKLFF.